One T cell receptor (beta chain) is described in this entry. Its specificity is unknown. The method was immunoSEQ multiplex PCR; TCRdb's version includes in-frame clones alone and lacks a portion of them. The sample has tens of thousands of clones; around 78% are singletons. The source of the sample is a study of vaccination effects on CD4 cells after COVID-19. CD4+ T cells specific for antigen were expanded with viral peptide pools by the ViraFEST assay before sequencing. Following culture for around 9 days, CD4+ T cells were isolated. Either the BNT162b2 or mRNA-1273 vaccine was given to participants in two doses. Half-medium changes using IL-2 medium occurred on days 3 and 7. Germline-derived CDR1 and CDR2 are SNHLY and FYNNEI. V lost 6 bases and J lost 10, with 16 bases in between. This CDR3 is built from 13 residues.

The clonotype comes from a human donor who received a COVID-19 vaccine. Source: CD4+ T cells from PBMCs cultured with HCoV-229E spike peptides, taken after COVID-19 vaccination. The genes are TRBV2 and TRBJ2-1; D could derive from TRBD1 or TRBD2 (6 bases each). As DNA, the CDR3 is TGTGCCAGCAGGACTGACGGGGGCGGAGAGCAGTTCTTC. The encoded protein is CASRTDGGGEQFF.